This TCR beta chain is from a study of shared clonotypes between healthy human individuals (TCRdb year 2020). Turning to the overall study: Two women and a few men aged 18 to 49 years were included in the cohort. Per donor, three plates each were used for CD4 naive and CD4 memory, two for CD8 naive, and one for CD8 memory. To estimate repertoire size and how much clonotype sharing occurs between individuals, the study deeply sequenced the blood TCR repertoires of a handful of healthy adults. Different laboratories and diverse techniques were used to prepare libraries and sequence TCR repertoires, to increase sequencing depth and limit assay-specific biases. Leukapheresis yielded between about 0.94 and 10 billion PBMCs per donor.

TCR CDR3 regions were amplified from genomic DNA by multiplex PCR using the deep immunoSEQ assay. Extracted genomic DNA from each cell subset was spread evenly across all wells of several immunoSEQ 96-well plates, with each plate serving as a replicate. For sorted subsets, about 200 ng genomic DNA, equal to 30,000 to 35,000 T cell genomes, was loaded into each replicate PCR. Purified libraries were quantified with a Qubit 3.0 fluorometer, sized on a Bioanalyzer 2100, and re-quantified with the KAPA Library Quantification kit. Every immunoSEQ 96-well plate was sequenced on a separate single-read 150-cycle Illumina NextSeq 550 flow cell. The study's own analysis went as follows. Because the immunoSEQ output included only junctional sequences and no quality scores, the filtering could not be the same as the filtering used for full-length reads. To assign V/J genes and CDR3, sequences were annotated using PyIR, a Python wrapper for IgBLAST v1.9, with IMGT germline references. Reads were filtered out if the reads had weak V/J assignments (E-value above 1e-6), no CDR3, stop codons, out-of-frame junctions, or ambiguous translated residues. V3J clonotypes were defined by identical inferred V gene, J gene, and CDR3 amino acid sequence. Percentage overlap between repertoires was computed as shared unique clonotypes divided by the size of the smaller repertoire. Repertoire richness was assessed with RTK rarefaction, the Chao1 estimator, and Recon v2.1 estimates of unobserved clonotypes. OLGA was used to compute generation probabilities for all TCRbeta clonotypes that the gDNA method yielded from a few donors. As stored in TCRdb, this immuneACCESS dataset retains in-frame rearrangements with V and J assigned. A fraction of the clones does not appear; measured against another copy, unresolved V genes explain less than half of the discrepancy, and the remainder lacks a known reason. V, J and clone size were drawn from that table, and D and trimming were deduced from the DNA. The sample has more than 2 million clones on record, approximately 92% of them singletons. Jointly, the top ten make up about 1.7% of the sample.

Points the paper makes about the study in general: Rarefaction of sorted-subset datasets indicated incomplete sequencing despite the large sequencing depth. Larger estimated clonotype richness was generally found for naive subsets than for memory subsets. Compared with non-shared clonotypes, clonotypes shared by all four sorted-subset donors had higher generation probabilities. Sampling was restricted to blood, and TCR repertoires in tissue are likely to differ from TCR repertoires in blood. Based on pairwise subsampling, the degree of clonotype sharing among donors was expected to be affected by sequencing depth. The small number of donors limited the genetic and exposure-history diversity represented. Across a handful of donors, roughly 5.1% of naive CD4, over 3% of naive CD8, 2% to 2.5% of memory CD4, and around 0.4% of memory CD8 clonotypes were shared.

In the case of this clone: This clone's antigen is unknown. No base-level quality is on record; no much larger clone is a single base apart.

CD8 naive samples were CD45RO-negative cells positively selected for CCR7, giving a CD45RA+CCR7+ population that excluded TemRA cells. The donors were healthy, HIV-negative adults who had no recently reported acute infections or vaccinations. All donors were Caucasian adults living in Nashville, Tennessee, USA. After blood collection by leukapheresis, PBMCs were isolated using Ficoll-Histopaque density gradient centrifugation and then cryopreserved in the vapor phase of liquid nitrogen. Analytical flow cytometry was used to check the purity and quantity of each magnetically sorted T cell population. Each sorted fraction had its genomic DNA isolated and then quantified by UV absorbance on a Nanodrop 2000c. The clonotype comes from a man in his late teens or twenties in good health. Some clones in this sample may be carry-over from other donors' samples. Sequenced material: naive CD8+ T cells from PBMCs. According to the study, the label for this sample's cell subset or site signals: CD45RA+CCR7+.

The CDR3: CASSARGGLHGNTIYF. The DNA sequence is TGTGCCAGCAGCGCCAGGGGGGGCCTACACGGAAACACCATATATTTT. The V and J segments used are TRBV9 and TRBJ1-3; 7 middle bases align to TRBD1. Based on the germline V gene, the CDR1 and CDR2 sequences are SGDLS and YYNGEE. V has 3 bases trimmed and J has 4 bases trimmed; junction bases matching no gene number 10. The CDR3 holds 16 amino acids from the cysteine to the phenylalanine. Only the CDR3 DNA stays, 48 bases, in frame from base 1.